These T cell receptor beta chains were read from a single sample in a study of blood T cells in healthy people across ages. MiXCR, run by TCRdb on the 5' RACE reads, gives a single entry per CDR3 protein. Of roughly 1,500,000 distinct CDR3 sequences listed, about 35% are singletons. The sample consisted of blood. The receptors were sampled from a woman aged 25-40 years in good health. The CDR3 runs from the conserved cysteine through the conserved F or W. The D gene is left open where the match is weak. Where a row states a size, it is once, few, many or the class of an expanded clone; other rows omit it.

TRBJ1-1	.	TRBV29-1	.	TGCAGCGTTGGGATCAGGGGTGGGGGAGCTTTCTTT	CSVGIRGGGAFF
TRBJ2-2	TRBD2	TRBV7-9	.	TGTGCCAGCAGCCCCCGACTAGCGGGAGGGTCGTCCGGGGAGCTGTTTTTT	CASSPRLAGGSSGELFF
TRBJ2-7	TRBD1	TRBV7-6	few	TGTGCCAGCAGCTTACGTCATGAAGGGACAGGATCTAACGAGCAGTACTTC	CASSLRHEGTGSNEQYF
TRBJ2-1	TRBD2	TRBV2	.	TGTGCCAGCACTATACTAGCGGGAGGCACCTCCGGGACCCAGTTCTTC	CASTILAGGTSGTQFF
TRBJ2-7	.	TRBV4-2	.	TGTGCCAGCAGCGGCGCACAGGCGATTTGGGGCGAGCAGTACTTC	CASSGAQAIWGEQYF
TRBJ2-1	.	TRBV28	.	TGTGCCAGCAGTTTATTTCGCGGGCCCCCAAATGAGCAGTTCTTC	CASSLFRGPPNEQFF
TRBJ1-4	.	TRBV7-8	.	TGTGCCAGCAGCTCCTCCGGCTTGAGTGAAAAACTGTTTTTT	CASSSSGLSEKLFF
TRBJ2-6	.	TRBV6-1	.	TGTGCCAGCAGTGGCTTGACAGGCGCCCTCTCTGGGGCCAACGTCCTGACTTTC	CASSGLTGALSGANVLTF
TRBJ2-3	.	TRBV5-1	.	TGCGCCAGCAGCTTCGGGCGGGGCGACACAGATGCGCAGTATTTT	CASSFGRGDTDAQYF
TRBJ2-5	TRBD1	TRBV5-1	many	TGCGCCAGCAGCCGGTATGACAGGGCCCAAGAGACCCAGTACTTC	CASSRYDRAQETQYF
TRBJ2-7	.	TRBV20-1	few	TGCAGTGCTAGAGATCCCTCGAGCTCCTACGAGCAGTACTTC	CSARDPSSSYEQYF
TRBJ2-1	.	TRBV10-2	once	TGCGCCACCGAGACAAGGGGGGCCTACAATGAGCAGTTCTTC	CATETRGAYNEQFF
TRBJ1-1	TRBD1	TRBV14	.	TGTGCCAGCAGCCAAGCAACAGGGGGCGGGACTGAAGCTTTCTTT	CASSQATGGGTEAFF
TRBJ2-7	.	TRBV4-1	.	TGCGCCAGCAGCCCTCGAGGGTTACCCTACGAGCAGTACTTC	CASSPRGLPYEQYF
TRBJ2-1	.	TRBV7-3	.	TGTGCCAGCAGCCGTACGGGACCCAACAATGAGCAGTTCTTC	CASSRTGPNNEQFF
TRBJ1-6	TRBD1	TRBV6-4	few	TGTGCCAGCATTTTGACAGGGGCTAAGAATTCACCCCTCCACTTT	CASILTGAKNSPLHF
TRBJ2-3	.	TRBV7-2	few	TGTGCCAGCAGCCTGTGGACGGGCCCAGATACGCAGTATTTT	CASSLWTGPDTQYF
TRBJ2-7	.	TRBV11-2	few	TGTGCCAGCAGCTTGGGAAAAACAGGGCCCTACGAGCAGTACTTC	CASSLGKTGPYEQYF
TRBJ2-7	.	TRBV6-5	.	TGTGCCAGCAGTTACTCGGGGGAGTCGAGCGAGCAGTACTTC	CASSYSGESSEQYF
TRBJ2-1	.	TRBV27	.	TGTGCCAGCAGTTTAGAGAGGGAGGCTGGCGATGAGCAGTTCTTC	CASSLEREAGDEQFF
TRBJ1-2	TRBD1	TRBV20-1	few	TGCAGTGCTAGAGAGGGGGGACAGGGAGTCTATGGCTACACCTTC	CSAREGGQGVYGYTF
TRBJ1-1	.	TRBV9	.	TGTGCCAGCAGCGTAGCTCGGGCGGGGAACACTGAAGCTTTCTTT	CASSVARAGNTEAFF
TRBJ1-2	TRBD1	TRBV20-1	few	TGCAGTGCTAGAGACGGACAGGGACTTGGCTACACCTTC	CSARDGQGLGYTF
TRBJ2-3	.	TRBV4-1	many	TGCGCCAGCAGCCCATTACGATCGGCGGGTAGCACAGATACGCAGTATTTT	CASSPLRSAGSTDTQYF
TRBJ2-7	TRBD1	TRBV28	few	TGTGCCAGCAGTTCGGGACAGGACCACTACGAGCAGTACTTC	CASSSGQDHYEQYF
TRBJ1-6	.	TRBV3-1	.	TGTGCCAGCAGCCAAGAAGGGTCCAGTTTGGTGCCCCTCCACTTT	CASSQEGSSLVPLHF
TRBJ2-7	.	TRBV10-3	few	TGTGCCATCAGTGAGTCTTTCTCCTACGAGCAGTACTTC	CAISESFSYEQYF
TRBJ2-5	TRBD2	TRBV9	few	TGTGCCAGCAGCGTATGGGGGACTACCCAAGAGACCCAGTACTTC	CASSVWGTTQETQYF
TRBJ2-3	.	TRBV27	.	TGTGCCAGCAGTTTTTATAAGACGGGGAGTACGCAGTATTTT	CASSFYKTGSTQYF
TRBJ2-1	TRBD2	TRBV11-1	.	TGTGCCAGCAGCCATCCAAGGACTAGCGGGGGGGCCGCGGTGAGAAATGAGCAGTTCTTC	CASSHPRTSGGAAVRNEQFF
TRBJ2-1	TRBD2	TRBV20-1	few	TGCAGTGCACCAAAGCCGGGACTAGTGAATGAGCAGTTCTTC	CSAPKPGLVNEQFF
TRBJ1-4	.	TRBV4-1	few	TGCGCCAGCAGCCAAGGGGGTGGGGAAAAACTGTTTTTT	CASSQGGGEKLFF
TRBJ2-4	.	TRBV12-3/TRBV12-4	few	TGTGCCAGCAGTAAAGTAGTAGCCAAAAACATTCAGTACTTC	CASSKVVAKNIQYF
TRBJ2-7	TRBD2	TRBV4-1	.	TGCGCCAGCAGCCTGGCCCCAGGCACTAGCGACGAGCAGTACTTC	CASSLAPGTSDEQYF
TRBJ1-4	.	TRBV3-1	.	TGTGCCAGCAGCCAAACACCTATCGAAAAACTGTTTTTT	CASSQTPIEKLFF
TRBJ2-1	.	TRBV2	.	TGTGCCAGCAGTGTGGGGGCCCTCTCCTACAATGAGCAGTTCTTC	CASSVGALSYNEQFF
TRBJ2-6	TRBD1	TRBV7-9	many	TGTGCCAGCAGCCCAGGGACAGGGTCTGGGGCCAACGTCCTGACTTTC	CASSPGTGSGANVLTF
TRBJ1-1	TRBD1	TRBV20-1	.	TGCAGTTCTCTAGGACAGGGGTATTACACTGAAGCTTTCTTT	CSSLGQGYYTEAFF
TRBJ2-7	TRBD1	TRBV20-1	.	TGCAGGGCTGGACAGGGTTTCTACGAGCAGTACTTC	CRAGQGFYEQYF
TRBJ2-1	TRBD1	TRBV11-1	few	TGTGCCAGCACTCGGAGGGGGACAGGGCTGATCCATGAGCAGTTCTTC	CASTRRGTGLIHEQFF
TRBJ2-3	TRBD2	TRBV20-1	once	TGCAGTGCCAGCAGGGGCGTAGCGGGGGGTTACACAGATACGCAGTATTTT	CSASRGVAGGYTDTQYF
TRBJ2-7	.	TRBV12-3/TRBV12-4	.	TGTGCCAGCAGTTTAGAAGGTGGTTTGTACGAGCAGTACTTC	CASSLEGGLYEQYF
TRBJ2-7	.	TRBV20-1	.	TGCAGTGCTAGAGATCGACTGAGGACGGGGTCGGGACTCGAGCAGTACTTC	CSARDRLRTGSGLEQYF
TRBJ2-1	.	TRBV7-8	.	TGTGCCAGCAGCTTAGTTTACAGGGCGTCCTACAATGGGCAGTTCTTC	CASSLVYRASYNGQFF
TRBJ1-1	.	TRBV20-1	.	TGCAGTGCTAGAGCGGGAGTTATGAACACTGAAGCTTTCTTT	CSARAGVMNTEAFF
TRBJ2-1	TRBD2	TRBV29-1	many	TGCAGCGTTGATGCGCTAGCGGGGAGGTACAATGAGCAGTTCTTC	CSVDALAGRYNEQFF
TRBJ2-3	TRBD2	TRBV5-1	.	TGCGCCAGCAGCTTGGCCGCGCTAGCGGGTATACTCACAGATACGCAGTATTTT	CASSLAALAGILTDTQYF
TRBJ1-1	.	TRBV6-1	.	TGTGCCAGCAGTGAATACAGGGAATTCAGCGTCAGCACTGAAGCTTTCTTT	CASSEYREFSVSTEAFF
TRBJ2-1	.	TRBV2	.	TGTGTCAGCAGTGGGGAACCCAACAATGAGCAGTTCTTC	CVSSGEPNNEQFF
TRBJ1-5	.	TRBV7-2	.	TGTGCCAGCAGCCCAGTGGCGTATCAGCCCCAGCATTTT	CASSPVAYQPQHF
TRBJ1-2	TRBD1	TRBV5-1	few	TGCGCCAGCAGCTCAGAGAACAGGGGCTATGGCTACACCTTC	CASSSENRGYGYTF
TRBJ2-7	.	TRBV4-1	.	TGCGCCAGCAGCCAAGCAGCGTTCGGCTACGAGCAGTACTTC	CASSQAAFGYEQYF
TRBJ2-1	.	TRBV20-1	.	TGCACCTTGACAGACCAAGAGACCCAGTTCTTC	CTLTDQETQFF
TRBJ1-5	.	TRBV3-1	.	TGTGCCAGCAGCCAAGAGTCGCATGGCAATCACCCCCAGCATTTT	CASSQESHGNHPQHF
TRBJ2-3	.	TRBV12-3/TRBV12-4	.	TGTGCCAGCAGTTTAGCGTGGGCCTCCTACACAGATACGCAGTATTTT	CASSLAWASYTDTQYF